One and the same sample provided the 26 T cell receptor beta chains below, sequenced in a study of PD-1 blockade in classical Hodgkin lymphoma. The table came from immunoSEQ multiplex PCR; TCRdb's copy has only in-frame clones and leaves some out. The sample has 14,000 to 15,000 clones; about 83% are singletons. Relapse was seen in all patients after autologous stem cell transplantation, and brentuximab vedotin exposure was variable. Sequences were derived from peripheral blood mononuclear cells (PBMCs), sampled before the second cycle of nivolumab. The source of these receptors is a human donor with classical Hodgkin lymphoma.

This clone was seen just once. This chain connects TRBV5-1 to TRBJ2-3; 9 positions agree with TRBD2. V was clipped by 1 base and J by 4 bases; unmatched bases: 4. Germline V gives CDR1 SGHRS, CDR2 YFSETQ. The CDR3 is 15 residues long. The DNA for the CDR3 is TGCGCCAGCAGCTTGTGGGGCGGGGGGGCAGATACGCAGTATTTT. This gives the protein CASSLWGGGADTQYF.

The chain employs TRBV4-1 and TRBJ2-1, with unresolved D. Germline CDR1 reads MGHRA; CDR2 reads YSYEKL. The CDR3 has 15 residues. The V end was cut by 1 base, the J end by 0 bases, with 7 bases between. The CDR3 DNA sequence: TGCGCCAGCAGCCAAGCCCCCGACTCCTACAATGAGCAGTTCTTC. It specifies CASSQAPDSYNEQFF.

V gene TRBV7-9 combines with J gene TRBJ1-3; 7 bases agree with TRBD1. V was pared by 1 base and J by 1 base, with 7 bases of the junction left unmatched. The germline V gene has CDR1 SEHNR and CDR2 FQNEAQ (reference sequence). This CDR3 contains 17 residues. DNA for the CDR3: TGTGCCAGCAGCTTAGATCGGGACAGCAGTTCTGGAAACACCATATATTTT. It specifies CASSLDRDSSSGNTIYF.

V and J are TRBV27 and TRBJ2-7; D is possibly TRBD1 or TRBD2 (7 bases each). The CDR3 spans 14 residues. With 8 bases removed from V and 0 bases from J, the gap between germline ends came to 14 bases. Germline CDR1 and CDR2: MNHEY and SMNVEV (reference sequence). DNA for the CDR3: TGTGCCAGCTCAGGGGGGGCTAGCTCCTACGAGCAGTACTTC. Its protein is CASSGGASSYEQYF.

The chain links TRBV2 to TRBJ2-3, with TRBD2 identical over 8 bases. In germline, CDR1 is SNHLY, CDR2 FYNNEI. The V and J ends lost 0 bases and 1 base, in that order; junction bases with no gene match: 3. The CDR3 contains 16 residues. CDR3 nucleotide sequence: TGTGCCAGCAGTGAAGCGGAACTAGCGGGCACAGATACGCAGTATTTT. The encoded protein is CASSEAELAGTDTQYF. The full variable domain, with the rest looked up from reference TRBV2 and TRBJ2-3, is EPEVTQTPSHQVTQMGQEVILRCVPISNHLYFYWYRQILGQKVEFLVSFYNNEISEKSEIFDDQFSVERPDGSNFTLKIRSTKLEDSAMYFCASSEAELAGTDTQYFGPGTRLTVL.

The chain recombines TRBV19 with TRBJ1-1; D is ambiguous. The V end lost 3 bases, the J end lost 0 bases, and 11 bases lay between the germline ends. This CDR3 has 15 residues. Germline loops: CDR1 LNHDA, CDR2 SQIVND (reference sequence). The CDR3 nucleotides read TGTGCCAGTAGTATGCCGATAAGCATGAACACTGAAGCTTTCTTT. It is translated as CASSMPISMNTEAFF.

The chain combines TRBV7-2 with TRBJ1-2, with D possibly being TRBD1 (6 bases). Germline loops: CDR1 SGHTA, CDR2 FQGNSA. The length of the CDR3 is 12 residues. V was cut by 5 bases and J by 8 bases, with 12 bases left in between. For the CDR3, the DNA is TGTGCCAGCAGCCCCCAGGGGAAAGGCTACACCTTC. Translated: CASSPQGKGYTF. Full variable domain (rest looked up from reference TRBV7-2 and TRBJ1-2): GAGVSQSPSNKVTEKGKDVELRCDPISGHTALYWYRQSLGQGLEFLIYFQGNSAPDKSGLPSDRFSAERTGGSVSTLTIQRTQQEDSAVYLCASSPQGKGYTFGSGTRLTVV.

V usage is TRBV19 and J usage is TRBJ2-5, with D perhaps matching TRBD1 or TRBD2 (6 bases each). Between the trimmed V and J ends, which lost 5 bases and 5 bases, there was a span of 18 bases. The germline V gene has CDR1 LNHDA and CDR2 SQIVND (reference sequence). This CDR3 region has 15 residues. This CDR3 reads CASSQGGGRFETQYF. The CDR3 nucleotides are TGTGCCAGTAGTCAGGGTGGGGGGCGCTTCGAGACCCAGTACTTC.

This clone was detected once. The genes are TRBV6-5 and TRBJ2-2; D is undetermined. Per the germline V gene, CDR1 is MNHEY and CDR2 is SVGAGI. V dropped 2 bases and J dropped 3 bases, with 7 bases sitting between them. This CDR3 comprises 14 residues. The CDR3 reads CASSYRVDTGELFF. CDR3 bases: TGTGCCAGCAGTTACAGGGTTGACACCGGGGAGCTGTTTTTT.

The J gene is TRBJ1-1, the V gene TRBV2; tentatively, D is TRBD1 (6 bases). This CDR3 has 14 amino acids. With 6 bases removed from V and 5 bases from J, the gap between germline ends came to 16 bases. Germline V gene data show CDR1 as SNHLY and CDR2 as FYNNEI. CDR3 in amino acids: CASREGHANTEAFF. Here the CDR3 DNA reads TGTGCCAGCAGGGAGGGACATGCGAATACTGAAGCTTTCTTT.

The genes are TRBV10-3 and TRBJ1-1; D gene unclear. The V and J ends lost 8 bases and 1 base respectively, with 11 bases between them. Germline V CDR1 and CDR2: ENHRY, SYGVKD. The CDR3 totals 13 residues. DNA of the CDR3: TGTGCCATCCAAATACAGAAGAACACTGAAGCTTTCTTT. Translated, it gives CAIQIQKNTEAFF.

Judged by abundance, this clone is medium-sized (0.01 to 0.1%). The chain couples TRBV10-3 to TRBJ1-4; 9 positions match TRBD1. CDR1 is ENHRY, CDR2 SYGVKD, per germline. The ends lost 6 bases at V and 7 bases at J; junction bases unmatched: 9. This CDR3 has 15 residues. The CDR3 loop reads CAISKQGADGEKLFF. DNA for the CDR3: TGTGCCATCAGCAAACAGGGGGCGGACGGTGAAAAACTGTTTTTT.

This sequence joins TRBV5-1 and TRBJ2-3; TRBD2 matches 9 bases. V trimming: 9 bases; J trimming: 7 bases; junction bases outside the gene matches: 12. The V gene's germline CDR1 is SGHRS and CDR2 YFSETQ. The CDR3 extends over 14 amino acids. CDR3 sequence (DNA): TGCGCCACCCGACTAGGGACTAGCCCTAATACGCAGTATTTT. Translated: CATRLGTSPNTQYF.

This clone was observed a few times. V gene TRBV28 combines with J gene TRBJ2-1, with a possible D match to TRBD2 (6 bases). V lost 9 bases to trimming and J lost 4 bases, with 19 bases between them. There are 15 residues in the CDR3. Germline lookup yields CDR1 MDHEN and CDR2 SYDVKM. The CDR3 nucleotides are TGTGCCAGTGTCGCGGGGACCTTCGGATACAATGAGCAGTTCTTC. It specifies CASVAGTFGYNEQFF.

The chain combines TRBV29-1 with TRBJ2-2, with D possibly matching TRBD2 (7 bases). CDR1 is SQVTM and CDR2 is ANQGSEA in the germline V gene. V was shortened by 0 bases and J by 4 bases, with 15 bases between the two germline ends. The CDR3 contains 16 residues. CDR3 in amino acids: CSVEDRGADSTGELFF. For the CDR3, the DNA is TGCAGCGTTGAAGACCGGGGGGCCGACTCCACCGGGGAGCTGTTTTTT.

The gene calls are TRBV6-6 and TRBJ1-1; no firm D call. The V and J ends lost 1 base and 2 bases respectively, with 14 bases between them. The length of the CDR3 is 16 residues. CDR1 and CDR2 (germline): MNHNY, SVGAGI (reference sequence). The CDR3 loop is CASSYCVGCENTEAFF. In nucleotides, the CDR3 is TGTGCCAGCAGTTACTGCGTCGGGTGTGAAAACACTGAAGCTTTCTTT.

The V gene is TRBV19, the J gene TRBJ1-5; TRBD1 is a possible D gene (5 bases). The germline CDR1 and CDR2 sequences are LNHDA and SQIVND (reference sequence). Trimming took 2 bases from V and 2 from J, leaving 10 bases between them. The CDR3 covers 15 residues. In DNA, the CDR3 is TGTGCCAGTAGTATATCACCCAGGGGCAATCAGCCCCAGCATTTT. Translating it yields CASSISPRGNQPQHF.

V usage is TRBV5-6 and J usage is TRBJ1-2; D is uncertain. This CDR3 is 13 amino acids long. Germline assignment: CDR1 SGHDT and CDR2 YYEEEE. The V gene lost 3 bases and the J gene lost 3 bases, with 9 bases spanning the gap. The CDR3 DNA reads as TGTGCCAGCAGCTCGCCGGCTTACTATGGCTACACCTTC. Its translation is CASSSPAYYGYTF.

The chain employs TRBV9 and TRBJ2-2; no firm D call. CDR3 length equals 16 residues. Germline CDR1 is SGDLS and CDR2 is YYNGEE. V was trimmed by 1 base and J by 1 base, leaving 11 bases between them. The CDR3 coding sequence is TGTGCCAGCAGCGTATTGCAGATCGAGAACACCGGGGAGCTGTTTTTT. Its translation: CASSVLQIENTGELFF.

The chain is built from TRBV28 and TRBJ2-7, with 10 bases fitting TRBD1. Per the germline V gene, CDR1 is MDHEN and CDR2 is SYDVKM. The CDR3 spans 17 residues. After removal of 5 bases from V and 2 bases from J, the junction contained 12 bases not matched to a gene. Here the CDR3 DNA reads TGTGCCAGCAGTGCATATCTCCGGGACAGGGGCACCTACGAGCAGTACTTC. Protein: CASSAYLRDRGTYEQYF.

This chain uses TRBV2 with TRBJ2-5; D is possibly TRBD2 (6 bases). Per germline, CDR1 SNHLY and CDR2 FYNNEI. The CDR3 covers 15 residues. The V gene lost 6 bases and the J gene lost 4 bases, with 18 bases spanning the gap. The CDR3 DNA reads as TGTGCCAGCAGGCCTTCGGGACTGCCAGGAGAGACCCAGTACTTC. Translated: CASRPSGLPGETQYF.

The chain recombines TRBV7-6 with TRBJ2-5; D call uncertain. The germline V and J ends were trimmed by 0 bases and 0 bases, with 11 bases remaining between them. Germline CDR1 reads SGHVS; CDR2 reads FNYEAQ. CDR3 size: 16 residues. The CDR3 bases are TGTGCCAGCAGCTTAGCGTTAAGGCCGTACCAAGAGACCCAGTACTTC. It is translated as CASSLALRPYQETQYF.

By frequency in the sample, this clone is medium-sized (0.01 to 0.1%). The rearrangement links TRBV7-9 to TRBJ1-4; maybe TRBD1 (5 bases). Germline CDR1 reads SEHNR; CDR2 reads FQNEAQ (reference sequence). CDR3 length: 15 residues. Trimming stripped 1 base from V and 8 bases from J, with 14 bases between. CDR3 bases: TGTGCCAGCAGCTTAGGAACAGGCTCGGTGGAAAAACTGTTTTTT. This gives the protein CASSLGTGSVEKLFF. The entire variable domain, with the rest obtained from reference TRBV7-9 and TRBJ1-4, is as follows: DTGVSQNPRHKITKRGQNVTFRCDPISEHNRLYWYRQTLGQGPEFLTYFQNEAQLEKSRLLSDRFSAERPKGSFSTLEIQRTEQGDSAMYLCASSLGTGSVEKLFFGSGTQLSVL.

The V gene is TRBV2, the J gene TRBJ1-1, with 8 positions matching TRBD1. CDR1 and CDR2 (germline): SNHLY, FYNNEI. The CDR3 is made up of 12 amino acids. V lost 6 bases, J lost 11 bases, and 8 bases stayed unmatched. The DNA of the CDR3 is TGTGCCAGCAGCGCTACGGGGGACAGGGCTTTCTTT. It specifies CASSATGDRAFF.

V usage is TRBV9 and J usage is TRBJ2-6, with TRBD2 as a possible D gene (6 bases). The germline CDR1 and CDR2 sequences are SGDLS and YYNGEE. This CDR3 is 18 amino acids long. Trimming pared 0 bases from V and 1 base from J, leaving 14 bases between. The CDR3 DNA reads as TGTGCCAGCAGCGTAGTCGGGGGAATGGGTTCTGGGGCCAACGTCCTGACTTTC. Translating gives CASSVVGGMGSGANVLTF.

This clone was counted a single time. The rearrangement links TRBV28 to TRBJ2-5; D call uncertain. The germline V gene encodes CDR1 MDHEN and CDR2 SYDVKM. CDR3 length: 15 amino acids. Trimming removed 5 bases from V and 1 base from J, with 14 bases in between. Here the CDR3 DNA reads TGTGCCAGCAGTCAGGCCTACAGTGTCCAAGAGACCCAGTACTTC. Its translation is CASSQAYSVQETQYF.